The entry below gives a single TCR beta chain sequence along with its context. The antigen is unknown. The CDR3 is 11 amino acids. Germline-derived CDR1 and CDR2 are MNHEY and SVGAGI. The V and J ends lost 4 bases and 5 bases respectively, with 5 bases between them. These data belong to a study of T cell responses to AZD1222 COVID-19 vaccine. Broader study findings: Among the donors, most were white British and more were female, and clonal diversity was possibly underestimated. Spike-wide vaccine-associated CD4 TCRs dominated at 160-218 and 743-854. Scientists sampled the repertoires only once the peak T cell response had passed.

Method: immunoSEQ multiplex PCR; TCRdb's copy keeps in-frame clones and lacks some. This sample has around 170,000 clones, with about nine tenths found just once. The receptor was isolated from an adult who received the AZD1222 COVID-19 vaccine. V usage is TRBV6-5 and J usage is TRBJ1-2; D is ambiguous. The sequences come from peripheral blood, collected 28 days after the second AZD1222 dose. CDR3 in amino acids: CASSSSYGYTF. The CDR3 DNA reads as TGTGCCAGCAGTTCCTCATATGGCTACACCTTC.